The clone carrying this T cell receptor (beta chain) was seen a handful of times. This record belongs to a study of blood T cell repertoires in COVID-19. Study-level background: The United States, Italy and Spain supplied acute and convalescent COVID-19 samples. Nucleic acid was either cDNA or gDNA, and it came from T cells, B-cell-depleted T cells, or PBMCs.

Study processing details: Amplification from reference gene primers served as the basis for estimated nucleated cell counts. Here immunoSEQ multiplex PCR was the method, and the copy in TCRdb shows in-frame clones only, minus some. V and J calls and clone size come straight from that table; D and trimming were deduced from the DNA. In the table there are under 250,000 clones, approximately 86% of which are singletons. The CDR3 loop spans 14 amino acids. Germline V gives CDR1 SGHRS, CDR2 YFSETQ. Deletions cut 1 base from V and 3 bases from J, with 10 bases between. The chain employs TRBV5-1 and TRBJ1-1, with D perhaps TRBD1 (5 bases). The sequence was collected from a woman aged 70 to 79 with active or convalescent COVID-19. Source material: peripheral blood. CDR3 in DNA: TGCGCCAGCAGCTTGACAGGAACTTACACTGAAGCTTTCTTT. As protein: CASSLTGTYTEAFF.